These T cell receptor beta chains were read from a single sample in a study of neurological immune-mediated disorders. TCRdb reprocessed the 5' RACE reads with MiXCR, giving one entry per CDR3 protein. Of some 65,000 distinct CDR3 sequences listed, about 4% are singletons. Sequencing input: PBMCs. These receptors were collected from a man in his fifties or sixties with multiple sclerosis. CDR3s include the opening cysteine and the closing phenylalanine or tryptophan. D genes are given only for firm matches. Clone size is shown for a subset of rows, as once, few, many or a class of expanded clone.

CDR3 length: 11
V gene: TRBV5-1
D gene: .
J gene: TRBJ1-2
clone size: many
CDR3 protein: CASSLAGGYTF
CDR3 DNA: TGCGCCAGCAGCTTGGCCGGTGGCTACACCTTC

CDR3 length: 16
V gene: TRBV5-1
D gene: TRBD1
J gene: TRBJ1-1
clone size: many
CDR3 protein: CASSYRDRRMNTEAFF
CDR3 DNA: TGCGCCAGCAGCTACCGGGACAGGCGTATGAACACTGAAGCTTTCTTT

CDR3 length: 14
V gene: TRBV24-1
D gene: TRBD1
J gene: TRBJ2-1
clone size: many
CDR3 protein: CATSDRTGNNEQFF
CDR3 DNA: TGTGCCACCAGTGACAGGACAGGAAACAATGAGCAGTTCTTC

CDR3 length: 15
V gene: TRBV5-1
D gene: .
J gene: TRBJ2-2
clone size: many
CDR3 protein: CASSPTGSNTGELFF
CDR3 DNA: TGCGCCAGCAGCCCGACAGGTTCGAACACCGGGGAGCTGTTTTTT

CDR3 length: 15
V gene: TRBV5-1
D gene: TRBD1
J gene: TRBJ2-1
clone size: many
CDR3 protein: CASSPSTGTYNEQFF
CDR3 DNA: TGCGCCAGCAGCCCTTCGACAGGGACCTACAATGAGCAGTTCTTC

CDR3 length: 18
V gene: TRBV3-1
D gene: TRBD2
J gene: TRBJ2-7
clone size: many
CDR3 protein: CASSLAYRTSGGTYEQYF
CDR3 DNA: TGTGCCAGCAGCTTAGCATACAGGACTAGCGGGGGGACCTACGAGCAGTACTTC

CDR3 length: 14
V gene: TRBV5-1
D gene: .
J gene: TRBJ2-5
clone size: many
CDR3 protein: CASSSGPAQETQYF
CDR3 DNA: TGCGCCAGCAGCTCGGGACCGGCCCAAGAGACCCAGTACTTC

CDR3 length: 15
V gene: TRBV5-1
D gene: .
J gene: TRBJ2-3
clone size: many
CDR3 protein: CASSLAGTGTDTQYF
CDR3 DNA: TGCGCCAGCAGCTTGGCCGGTACAGGCACAGATACGCAGTATTTT

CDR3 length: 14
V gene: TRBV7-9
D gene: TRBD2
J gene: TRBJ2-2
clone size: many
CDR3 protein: CASTQAGGTGELFF
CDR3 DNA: TGTGCCAGCACCCAAGCGGGGGGCACCGGGGAGCTGTTTTTT

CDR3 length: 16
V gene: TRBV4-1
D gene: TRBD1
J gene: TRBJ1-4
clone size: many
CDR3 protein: CASSQDGTQGGEKLFF
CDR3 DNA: TGCGCCAGCAGCCAAGATGGTACGCAGGGGGGTGAAAAACTGTTTTTT

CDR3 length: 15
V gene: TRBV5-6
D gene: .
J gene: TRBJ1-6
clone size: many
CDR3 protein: CASSLAGSKGSPLNF
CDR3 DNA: TGTGCCAGCAGCTTGGCCGGGTCGAAGGGATCACCCCTCAACTTT

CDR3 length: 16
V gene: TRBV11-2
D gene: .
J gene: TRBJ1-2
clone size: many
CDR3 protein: CASSLESQAGNYGYTF
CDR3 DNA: TGTGCCAGCAGCTTAGAATCCCAGGCGGGCAACTATGGCTACACCTTC

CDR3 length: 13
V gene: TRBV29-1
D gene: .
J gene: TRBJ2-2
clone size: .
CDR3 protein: CSVEGPNTGELFF
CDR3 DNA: TGCAGCGTTGAAGGACCGAACACCGGGGAGCTGTTTTTT

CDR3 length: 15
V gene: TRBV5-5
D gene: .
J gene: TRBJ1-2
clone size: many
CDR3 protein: CASSLGGTSAYGYTF
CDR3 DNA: TGTGCCAGCAGCTTGGGGGGGACTTCGGCCTATGGCTACACCTTC

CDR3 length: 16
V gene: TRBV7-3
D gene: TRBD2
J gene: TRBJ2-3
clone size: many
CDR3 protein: CASSPQGRGGTDTQYF
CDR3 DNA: TGTGCCAGCAGCCCCCAGGGGCGGGGGGGCACAGATACGCAGTATTTT

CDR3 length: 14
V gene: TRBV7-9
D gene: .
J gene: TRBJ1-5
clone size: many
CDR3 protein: CASSFTGNNQPQNF
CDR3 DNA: TGTGCCAGCAGTTTTACAGGGAACAATCAGCCCCAGAATTTT

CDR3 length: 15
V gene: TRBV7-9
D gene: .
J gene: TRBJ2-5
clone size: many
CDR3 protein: CASSSGQGRFETQYF
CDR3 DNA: TGTGCCAGCAGCTCCGGCCAGGGTCGATTCGAGACCCAGTACTTC

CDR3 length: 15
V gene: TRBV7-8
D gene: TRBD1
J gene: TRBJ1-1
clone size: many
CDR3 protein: CASSLNRGRNTEAFF
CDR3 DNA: TGTGCCAGCAGCTTAAACAGGGGCAGGAACACTGAAGCTTTCTTT

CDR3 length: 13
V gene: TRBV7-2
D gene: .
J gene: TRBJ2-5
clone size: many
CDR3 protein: CASSSGTLETQYF
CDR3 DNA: TGTGCCAGCAGCTCCGGGACCCTCGAGACCCAGTACTTC

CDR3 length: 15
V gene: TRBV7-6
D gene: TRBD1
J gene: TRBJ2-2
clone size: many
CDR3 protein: CAGGQGAWSTGELFF
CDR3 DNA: TGTGCCGGGGGACAGGGGGCATGGAGCACCGGGGAGCTGTTTTTT

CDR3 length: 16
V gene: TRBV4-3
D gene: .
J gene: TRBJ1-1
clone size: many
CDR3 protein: CASSQLSQGRNTEAFF
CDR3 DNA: TGCGCCAGCAGCCAACTGTCCCAGGGTCGGAACACTGAAGCTTTCTTT

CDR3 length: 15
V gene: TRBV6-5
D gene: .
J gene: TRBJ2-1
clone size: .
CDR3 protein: CASKAGQGSYNEQFF
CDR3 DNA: TGTGCCAGCAAGGCGGGGCAGGGGTCCTACAATGAGCAGTTCTTC

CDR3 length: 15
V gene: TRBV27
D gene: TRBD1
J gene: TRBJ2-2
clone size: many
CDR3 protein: CASSLRQGYTGELFF
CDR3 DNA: TGTGCCAGCAGTTTAAGACAGGGATACACCGGGGAGCTGTTTTTT

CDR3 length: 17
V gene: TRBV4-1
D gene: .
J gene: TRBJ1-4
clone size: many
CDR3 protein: CASSQGPRGATNEKLFF
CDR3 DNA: TGCGCCAGCAGCCAAGGGCCCAGGGGAGCAACTAATGAAAAACTGTTTTTT

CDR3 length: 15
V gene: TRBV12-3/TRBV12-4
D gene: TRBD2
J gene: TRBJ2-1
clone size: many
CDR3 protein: CASSFFLAAYNEQFF
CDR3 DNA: TGTGCCAGCAGTTTTTTCCTAGCGGCCTACAATGAGCAGTTCTTC

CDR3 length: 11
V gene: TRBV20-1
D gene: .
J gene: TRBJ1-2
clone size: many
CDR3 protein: CSAILEGGYTF
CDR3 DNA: TGCAGTGCTATTTTAGAGGGTGGCTACACCTTC

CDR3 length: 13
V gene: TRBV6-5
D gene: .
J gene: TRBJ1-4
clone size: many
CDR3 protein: CASSRKGGEKLFF
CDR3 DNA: TGTGCCAGCAGCCGTAAGGGGGGTGAAAAACTGTTTTTT

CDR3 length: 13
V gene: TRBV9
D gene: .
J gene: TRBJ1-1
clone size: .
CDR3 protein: CASSRSGGAEAFF
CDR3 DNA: TGTGCCAGCAGTCGAAGTGGGGGTGCTGAAGCTTTCTTT

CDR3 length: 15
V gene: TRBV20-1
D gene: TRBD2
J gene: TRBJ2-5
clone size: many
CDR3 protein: CSAQPSGGYQETQYF
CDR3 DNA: TGCAGTGCCCAACCTAGCGGGGGGTACCAAGAGACCCAGTACTTC

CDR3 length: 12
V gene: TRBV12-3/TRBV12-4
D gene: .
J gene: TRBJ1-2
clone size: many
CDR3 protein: CASRSNQYGYTF
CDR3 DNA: TGTGCCAGCAGATCCAATCAATATGGCTACACCTTC

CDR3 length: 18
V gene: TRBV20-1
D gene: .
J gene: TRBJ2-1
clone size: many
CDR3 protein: CSARAPDGIRGSYNEQFF
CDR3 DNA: TGCAGTGCTAGAGCTCCGGACGGCATTCGGGGCTCCTACAATGAGCAGTTCTTC

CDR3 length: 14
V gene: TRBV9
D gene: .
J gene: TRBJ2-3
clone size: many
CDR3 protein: CATASAGSTDTQYF
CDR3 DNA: TGTGCCACCGCCTCGGCGGGAAGCACAGATACGCAGTATTTT

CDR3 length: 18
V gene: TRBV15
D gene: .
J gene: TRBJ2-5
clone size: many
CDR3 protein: CATSRDTWDSNQRGTQYF
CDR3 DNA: TGTGCCACCAGCAGAGACACCTGGGACTCCAATCAAAGGGGGACCCAGTACTTC

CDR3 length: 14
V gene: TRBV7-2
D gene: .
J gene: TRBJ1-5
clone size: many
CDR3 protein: CASSHLLSNQPQHF
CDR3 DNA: TGTGCCAGCAGCCATCTCCTTAGCAATCAGCCCCAGCATTTT

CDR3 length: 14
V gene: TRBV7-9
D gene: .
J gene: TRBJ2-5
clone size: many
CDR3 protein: CASSLVGSQETQYF
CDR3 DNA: TGTGCCAGCAGCTTAGTTGGCAGCCAAGAGACCCAGTACTTC

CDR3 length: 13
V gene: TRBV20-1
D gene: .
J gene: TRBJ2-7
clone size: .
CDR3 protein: CSARGIGEREQYF
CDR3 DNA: TGCAGTGCTAGAGGAATTGGTGAGAGAGAGCAGTACTTC

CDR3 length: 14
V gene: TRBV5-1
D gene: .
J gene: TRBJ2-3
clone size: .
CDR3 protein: CASSLSTNTDTQYF
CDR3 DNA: TGCGCCAGCAGCTTGTCAACAAACACAGATACGCAGTATTTT

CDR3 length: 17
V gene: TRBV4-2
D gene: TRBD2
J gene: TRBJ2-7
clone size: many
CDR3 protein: CASSQEGLAGGTYEQYF
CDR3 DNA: TGTGCCAGCAGCCAAGAGGGGCTAGCGGGGGGGACCTACGAGCAGTACTTC

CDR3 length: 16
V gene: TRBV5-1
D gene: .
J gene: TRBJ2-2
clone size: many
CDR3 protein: CASSLRGDRNTGELFF
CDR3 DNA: TGCGCCAGCAGCTTGCGGGGGGACAGAAACACCGGGGAGCTGTTTTTT

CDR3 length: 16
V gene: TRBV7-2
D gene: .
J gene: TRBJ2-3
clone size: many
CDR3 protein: CASSSTGTRHTDTQYF
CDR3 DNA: TGTGCCAGCAGCTCCACCGGGACCCGGCACACAGATACGCAGTATTTT

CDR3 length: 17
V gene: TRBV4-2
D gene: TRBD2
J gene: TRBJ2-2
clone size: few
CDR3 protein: CASSQEASGGITGELFF
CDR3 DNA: TGTGCCAGCAGCCAAGAAGCTAGCGGGGGTATCACCGGGGAGCTGTTTTTT

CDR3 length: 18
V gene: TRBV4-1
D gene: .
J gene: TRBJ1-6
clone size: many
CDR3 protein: CASSQDVIRSSYNSPLHF
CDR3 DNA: TGCGCCAGCAGCCAAGATGTAATCCGGAGCTCCTATAATTCACCCCTCCACTTT

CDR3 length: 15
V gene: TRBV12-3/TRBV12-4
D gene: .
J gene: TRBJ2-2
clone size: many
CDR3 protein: CASSRDLLGTGELFF
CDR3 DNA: TGTGCCAGCAGCCGGGACCTCCTCGGCACCGGGGAGCTGTTTTTT

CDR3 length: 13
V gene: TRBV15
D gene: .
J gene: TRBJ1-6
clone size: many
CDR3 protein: CATSRLYNSPLHF
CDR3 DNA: TGTGCCACCAGCAGACTATATAATTCACCCCTCCACTTT